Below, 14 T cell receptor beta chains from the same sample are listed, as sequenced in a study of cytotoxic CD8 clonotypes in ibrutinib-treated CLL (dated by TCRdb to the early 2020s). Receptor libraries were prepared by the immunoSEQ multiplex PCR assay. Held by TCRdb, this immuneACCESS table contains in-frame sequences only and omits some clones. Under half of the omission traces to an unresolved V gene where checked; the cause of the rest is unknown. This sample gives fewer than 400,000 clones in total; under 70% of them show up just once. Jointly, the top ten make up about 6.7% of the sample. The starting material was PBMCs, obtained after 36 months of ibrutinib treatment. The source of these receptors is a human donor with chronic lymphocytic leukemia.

The CDR3 bases are TGTGCCAGCAGGCAGGAGCGGCTGCACTATGGCTACACCTTC. It codes for CASRQERLHYGYTF. V usage is TRBV6-1 and J usage is TRBJ1-2; D unclear. Germline V lookup: CDR1 MNHNS, CDR2 SASEGT. The CDR3 is 14 amino acids. Trimming removed 6 bases from V and 3 bases from J, with 14 bases in between.

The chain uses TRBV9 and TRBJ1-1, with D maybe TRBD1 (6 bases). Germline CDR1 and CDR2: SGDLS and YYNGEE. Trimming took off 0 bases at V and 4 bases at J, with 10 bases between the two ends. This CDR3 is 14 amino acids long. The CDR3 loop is CASSVVRGGTEAFF. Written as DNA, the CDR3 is TGTGCCAGCAGCGTAGTGAGGGGGGGCACTGAAGCTTTCTTT.

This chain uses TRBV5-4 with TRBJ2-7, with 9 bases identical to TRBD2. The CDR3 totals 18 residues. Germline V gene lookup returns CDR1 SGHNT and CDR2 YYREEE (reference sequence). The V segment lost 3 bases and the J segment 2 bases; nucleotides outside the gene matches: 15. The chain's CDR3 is CASSYLGVRGGRAYEQYF. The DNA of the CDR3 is TGTGCCAGCAGCTACCTGGGGGTTAGGGGCGGGAGGGCCTACGAGCAGTACTTC.

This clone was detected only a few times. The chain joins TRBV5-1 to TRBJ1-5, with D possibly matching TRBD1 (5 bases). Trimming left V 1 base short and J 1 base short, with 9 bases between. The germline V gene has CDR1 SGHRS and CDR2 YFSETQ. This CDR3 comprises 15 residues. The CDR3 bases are TGCGCCAGCAGCTTGTTAGGGGCAAGCAATCAGCCCCAGCATTTT. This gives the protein CASSLLGASNQPQHF.

The CDR3 DNA follows: TGCGCCAGCAGCCGGCCCTTTGGTGGACAGGGGGCCAATGAGCAGTTCTTC. It encodes CASSRPFGGQGANEQFF. This chain connects TRBV4-1 to TRBJ2-1; 11 nucleotides match TRBD1. Germline CDR1 and CDR2: MGHRA and YSYEKL. The CDR3 has 17 amino acids. V trimming: 4 bases; J trimming: 6 bases; junction bases outside the gene matches: 11.

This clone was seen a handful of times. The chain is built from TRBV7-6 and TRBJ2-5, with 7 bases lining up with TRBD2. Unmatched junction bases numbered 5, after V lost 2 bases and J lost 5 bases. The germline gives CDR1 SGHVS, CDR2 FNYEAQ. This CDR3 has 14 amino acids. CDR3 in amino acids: CASSLLGTMETQYF. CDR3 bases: TGTGCCAGCAGCTTATTAGGGACTATGGAGACCCAGTACTTC.

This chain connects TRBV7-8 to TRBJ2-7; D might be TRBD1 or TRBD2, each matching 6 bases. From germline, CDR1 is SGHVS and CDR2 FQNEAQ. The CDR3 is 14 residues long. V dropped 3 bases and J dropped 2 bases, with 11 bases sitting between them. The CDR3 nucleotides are TGTGCCAGCAGCTTTGGGGGGCTCACCTACGAGCAGTACTTC. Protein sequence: CASSFGGLTYEQYF.

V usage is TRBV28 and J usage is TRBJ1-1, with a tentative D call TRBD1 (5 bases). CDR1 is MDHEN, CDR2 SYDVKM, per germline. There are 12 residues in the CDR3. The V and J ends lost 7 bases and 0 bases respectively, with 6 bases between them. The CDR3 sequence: CASKTVNTEAFF. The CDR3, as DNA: TGTGCCAGCAAGACAGTGAACACTGAAGCTTTCTTT.

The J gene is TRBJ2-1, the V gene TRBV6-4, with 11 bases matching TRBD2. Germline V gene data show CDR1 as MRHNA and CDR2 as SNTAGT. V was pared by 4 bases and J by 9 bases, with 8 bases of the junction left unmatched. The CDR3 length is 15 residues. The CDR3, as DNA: TGTGCCAGCAGTGCCATAGCGGGGGGGCGCGGTGAGCAGTTCTTC. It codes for CASSAIAGGRGEQFF.

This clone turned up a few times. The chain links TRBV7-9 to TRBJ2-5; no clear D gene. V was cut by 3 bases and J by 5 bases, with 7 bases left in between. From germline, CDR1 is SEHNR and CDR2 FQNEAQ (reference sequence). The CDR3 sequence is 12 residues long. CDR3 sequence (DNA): TGTGCCAGCAGCTTGGGCAGGGAGACCCAGTACTTC. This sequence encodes CASSLGRETQYF. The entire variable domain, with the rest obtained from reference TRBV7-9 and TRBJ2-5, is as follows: DTGVSQNPRHKITKRGQNVTFRCDPISEHNRLYWYRQTLGQGPEFLTYFQNEAQLEKSRLLSDRFSAERPKGSFSTLEIQRTEQGDSAMYLCASSLGRETQYFGPGTRLLVL.

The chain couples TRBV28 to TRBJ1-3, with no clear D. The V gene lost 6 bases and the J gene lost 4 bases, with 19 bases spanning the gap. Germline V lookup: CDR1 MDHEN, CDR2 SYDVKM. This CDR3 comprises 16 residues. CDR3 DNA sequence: TGTGCCAGCAGCCTCCCTCCGGGAAGGTCCGGAAACACCATATATTTT. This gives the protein CASSLPPGRSGNTIYF. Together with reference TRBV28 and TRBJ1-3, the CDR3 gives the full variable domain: DVKVTQSSRYLVKRTGEKVFLECVQDMDHENMFWYRQDPGLGLRLIYFSYDVKMKEKGDIPEGYSVSREKKERFSLILESASTNQTSMYLCASSLPPGRSGNTIYFGEGSWLTVV.

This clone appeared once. The CDR3 DNA reads TGTGCCAGCAGTTTATTCGTACAATCCACTAATGAAAAACTGTTTTTT. Protein: CASSLFVQSTNEKLFF. The genes are TRBV28 and TRBJ1-4; D unresolved. This CDR3 region has 16 residues. V shed 1 base and J shed 2 bases, with 11 bases lying between them. The germline V gene encodes CDR1 MDHEN and CDR2 SYDVKM.

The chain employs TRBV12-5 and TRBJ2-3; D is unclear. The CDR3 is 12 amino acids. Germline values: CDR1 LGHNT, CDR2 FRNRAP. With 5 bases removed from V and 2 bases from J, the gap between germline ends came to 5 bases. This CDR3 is CASGPITDTQYF. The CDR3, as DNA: TGTGCTAGTGGTCCTATCACAGATACGCAGTATTTT.

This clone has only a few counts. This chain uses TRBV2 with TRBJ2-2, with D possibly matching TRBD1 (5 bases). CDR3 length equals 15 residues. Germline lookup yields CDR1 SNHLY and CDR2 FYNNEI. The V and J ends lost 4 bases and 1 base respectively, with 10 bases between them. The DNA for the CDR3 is TGTGCCAGCAGTGTTGCAGGGTTGAACACCGGGGAGCTGTTTTTT. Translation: CASSVAGLNTGELFF.